The subject of this entry is one TCR beta chain. Its antigen is not identified. The CDR3 end shows no conserved phenylalanine or tryptophan, and so a read error is likely. The DNA is omitted, as the CDR3 cannot be located on it reliably, and the CDR3 follows TCRdb's listing. Co-extraction of both nucleic acids (RNA and DNA) used about 18-31 mg of unsorted bulk tissue. The researchers produced TCR beta cDNA from around 500 ng total RNA with a constant-region primer. Modified slightly, ARM-PCR produced TCR beta libraries over three nested multiplex PCR rounds. TRBV1-TRBV30 forward primers and a C-beta reverse primer were used in the first two PCR rounds, which each ran for around 11 cycles. TCRdb called the multiplex PCR reads again in MiXCR, with one record for every CDR3 protein. The table lists about 100,000 distinct CDR3 sequences, about 70% of them singletons. The sample is drawn from a study of tumor-infiltrating lymphocytes in primary liver carcinoma. The wider study: Donors had hepatocellular carcinoma or combined HCC and intrahepatic cholangiocarcinoma.

Whole-study results and caveats: The overlap of tumor-adjacent and tumor-blood pairs was smaller than that of tumor region pairs.

The CDR3 adds up to 14 amino acids, both ends counted. Germline V gene lookup returns CDR1 SGHAT and CDR2 FQNNGV. This clonotype was obtained from a woman in her sixties or seventies with primary liver carcinoma and hepatitis B virus infection. The source material was liver tumor tissue from sampling region 5. Subset noted: tumor region T5, tumor centre. This sequence joins TRBV11-2 and TRBJ2-5. The CDR3 region is CASSPTSVQETQCS.